A selection of T cell receptor beta chains follows, all from one sample in a study of OX40 agonist ivuxolimab in advanced cancers. Data came from immunoSEQ multiplex PCR; TCRdb stores just in-frame clones and leaves some out. The sample lists 80,000 or so clones, 89% occurring once. The sequenced sample was CD4+ or CD8+ T cells sorted from blood, obtained in a trial of the OX40 agonist ivuxolimab. These receptors were taken from an adult with an advanced solid tumor such as melanoma, head and neck, liver or kidney cancer. Both conserved end residues are part of each CDR3. Each record gives: D gene, clone size, J gene, CDR3 length, V gene, CDR3 protein, CDR3 DNA. The D gene is left open where the match is weak. Clone size appears in some rows only: once, few, many, or a class for an expanded clone.

NA | NA | TRBJ1-4 | 16 | TRBV5-1 | CASSTDRPSTNEKLFF | TGCGCCAGCAGCACCGACAGGCCTTCAACTAATGAAAAACTGTTTTTT
NA | NA | TRBJ2-2 | 14 | TRBV11-3 | CASSLAPVHGELFF | TGTGCCAGCAGCTTAGCCCCGGTCCACGGGGAGCTGTTTTTT
TRBD2 | once | TRBJ2-3 | 16 | TRBV18 | CASSPRRRGSTDTQYF | TGTGCCAGCTCACCCCGTCGGCGGGGGAGCACAGATACGCAGTATTTT
NA | NA | TRBJ1-1 | 12 | TRBV5-6 | CASSYSNTEAFF | TGTGCCAGCAGCTATAGTAACACTGAAGCTTTCTTT
NA | NA | TRBJ2-7 | 15 | TRBV7-7 | CASSLAPGSFDEQYF | TGTGCCAGCAGCTTAGCGCCGGGGAGTTTCGACGAGCAGTACTTC
NA | NA | TRBJ1-2 | 15 | TRBV18 | CASSPQSGGSHGYTF | TGTGCCAGCTCACCACAGTCAGGTGGATCGCATGGCTACACCTTC
NA | NA | TRBJ2-2 | 13 | TRBV19 | CASSIFGTGELFF | TGTGCCAGTAGTATCTTCGGAACCGGGGAGCTGTTTTTT
NA | once | TRBJ1-1 | 15 | TRBV25-1 | CASSTNRGGRTEAFF | TGTGCCAGCAGCACCAACCGTGGGGGGCGCACTGAAGCTTTCTTT
NA | NA | TRBJ1-1 | 15 | TRBV10-2 | CASSPRQALNTEAFF | TGCGCCAGCAGTCCTAGACAGGCCCTGAACACTGAAGCTTTCTTT
NA | NA | TRBJ2-5 | 14 | TRBV30 | CAWTSGGLRETQYF | TGTGCCTGGACCTCTGGAGGGTTGAGGGAGACCCAGTACTTC
TRBD1 | NA | TRBJ2-1 | 16 | TRBV30 | CAWSVMGQTNYNEQFF | TGTGCCTGGAGTGTAATGGGACAGACGAACTACAATGAGCAGTTCTTC
NA | NA | TRBJ2-7 | 13 | TRBV6-5 | CASREGGFREQYF | TGTGCCAGCAGGGAGGGGGGTTTTAGGGAGCAGTACTTC
NA | NA | TRBJ2-1 | 12 | TRBV27 | CASSPSRGEQFF | TGTGCCAGCAGCCCGAGTCGTGGTGAGCAGTTCTTC
NA | few | TRBJ2-5 | 15 | TRBV6-5 | CASSYAAEPQETQYF | TGTGCCAGCAGTTACGCGGCGGAGCCACAAGAGACCCAGTACTTC
NA | NA | TRBJ2-1 | 16 | TRBV4-2 | CASSQDGTATYNEQFF | TGTGCCAGCAGCCAAGATGGGACTGCTACCTACAATGAGCAGTTCTTC
NA | few | TRBJ1-6 | 13 | TRBV9 | CASSTTTNSPLHF | TGTGCCAGCAGCACCACCACTAATTCACCCCTCCACTTT
NA | NA | TRBJ1-1 | 13 | TRBV5-6 | CASSLRGLREAFF | TGTGCCAGCAGCCTCCGGGGCCTTAGGGAAGCTTTCTTT